This entry describes one T cell receptor (beta chain). Repertoires were generated with immunoSEQ multiplex PCR, while TCRdb's copy carries only in-frame clones and drops some. The sample contains more than 45,000 clones, approximately 84% of which appear only once. This entry is derived from a study of lymphopenia after photon versus proton radiotherapy. This TCR derives from a man between 60 and 70 years old with pancreatic cancer. The specimen comprised peripheral blood, sampled from a patient treated with proton-based radiotherapy.

The CDR3 nucleotides are TGTGCCAGCACTCTCAGGGGGGCCGTGAACACTGAAGCTTTCTTT. Translated, it gives CASTLRGAVNTEAFF. V usage is TRBV6-1 and J usage is TRBJ1-1; 7 nucleotides match TRBD1. The length of the CDR3 is 15 residues. Germline V CDR1 and CDR2: MNHNS, SASEGT. The V segment lost 7 bases and the J segment 0 bases; nucleotides outside the gene matches: 8.